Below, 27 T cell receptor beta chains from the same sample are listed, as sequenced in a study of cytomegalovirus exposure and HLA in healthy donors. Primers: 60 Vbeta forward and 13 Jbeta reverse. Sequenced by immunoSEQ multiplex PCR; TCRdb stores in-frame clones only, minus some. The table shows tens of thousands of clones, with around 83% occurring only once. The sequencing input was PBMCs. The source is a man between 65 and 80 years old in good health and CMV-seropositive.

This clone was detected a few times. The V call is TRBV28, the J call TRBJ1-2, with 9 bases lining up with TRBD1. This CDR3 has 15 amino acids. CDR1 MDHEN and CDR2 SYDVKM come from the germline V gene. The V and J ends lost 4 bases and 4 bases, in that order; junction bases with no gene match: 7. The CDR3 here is CASSSGQGLRYGYTF. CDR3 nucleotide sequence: TGTGCCAGCAGTTCCGGACAGGGGCTGCGCTATGGCTACACCTTC.

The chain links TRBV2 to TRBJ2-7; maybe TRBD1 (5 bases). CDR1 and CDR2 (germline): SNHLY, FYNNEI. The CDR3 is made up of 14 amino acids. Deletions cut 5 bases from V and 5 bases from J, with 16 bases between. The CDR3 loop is CASSTQGPGDEQYF. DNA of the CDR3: TGTGCCAGCAGTACCCAGGGCCCCGGCGACGAGCAGTACTTC.

CDR3 residues: CASSSQGTGELFF. In nucleotides, the CDR3 is TGTGCCAGCAGCTCACAGGGAACCGGGGAGCTGTTTTTT. The chain uses TRBV6-6 and TRBJ2-2; maybe TRBD1 (6 bases). V lost 6 bases, J lost 5 bases, and 10 bases lay in between. Germline-derived CDR1 and CDR2 are MNHNY and SVGAGI (reference sequence). The CDR3 runs to 13 residues.

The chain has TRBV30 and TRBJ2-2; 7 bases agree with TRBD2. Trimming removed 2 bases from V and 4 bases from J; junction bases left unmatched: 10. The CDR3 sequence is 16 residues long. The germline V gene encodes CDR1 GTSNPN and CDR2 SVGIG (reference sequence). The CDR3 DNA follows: TGTGCCTGGAGTAAGCAAGCGGGGCCATCCACCGGGGAGCTGTTTTTT. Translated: CAWSKQAGPSTGELFF.

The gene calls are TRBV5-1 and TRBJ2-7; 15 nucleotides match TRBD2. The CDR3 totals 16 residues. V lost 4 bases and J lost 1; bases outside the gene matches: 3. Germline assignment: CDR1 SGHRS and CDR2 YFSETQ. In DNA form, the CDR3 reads TGCGCCAGCAGCGCGGGACTAGCGGGAGGTTCCTACGAGCAGTACTTC. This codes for CASSAGLAGGSYEQYF.

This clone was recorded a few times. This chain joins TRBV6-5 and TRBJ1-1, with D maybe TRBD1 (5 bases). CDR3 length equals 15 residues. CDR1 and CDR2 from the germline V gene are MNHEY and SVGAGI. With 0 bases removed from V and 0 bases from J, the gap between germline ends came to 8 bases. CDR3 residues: CASSYSRVLNTEAFF. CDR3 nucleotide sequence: TGTGCCAGCAGTTACTCCAGGGTCCTGAACACTGAAGCTTTCTTT.

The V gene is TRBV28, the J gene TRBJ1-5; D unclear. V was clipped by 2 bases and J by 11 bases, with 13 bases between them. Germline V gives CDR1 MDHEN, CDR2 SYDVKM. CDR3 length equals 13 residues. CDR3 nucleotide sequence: TGTGCCAGCAGTTTAGGGAGCCATGGAGCCCAGCATTTT. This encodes CASSLGSHGAQHF.

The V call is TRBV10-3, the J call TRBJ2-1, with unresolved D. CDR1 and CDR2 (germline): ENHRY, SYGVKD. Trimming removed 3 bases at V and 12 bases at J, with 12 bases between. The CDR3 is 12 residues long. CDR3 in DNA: TGTGCCATCAGTGAACCCCAGAATACGCAGTTCTTC. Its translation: CAISEPQNTQFF.

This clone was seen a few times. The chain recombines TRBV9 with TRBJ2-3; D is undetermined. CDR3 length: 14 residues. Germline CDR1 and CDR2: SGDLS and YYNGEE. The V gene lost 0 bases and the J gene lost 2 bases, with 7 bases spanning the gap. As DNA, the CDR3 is TGTGCCAGCAGCGTAGTTCCAGACACAGATACGCAGTATTTT. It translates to CASSVVPDTDTQYF.

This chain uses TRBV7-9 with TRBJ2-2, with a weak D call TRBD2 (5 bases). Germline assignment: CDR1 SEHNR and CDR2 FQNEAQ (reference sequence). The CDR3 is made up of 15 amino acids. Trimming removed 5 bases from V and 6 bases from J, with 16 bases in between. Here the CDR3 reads CASSRRGVAPGELFF. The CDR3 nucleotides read TGTGCCAGCAGCCGCCGGGGTGTAGCCCCCGGGGAGCTGTTTTTT.

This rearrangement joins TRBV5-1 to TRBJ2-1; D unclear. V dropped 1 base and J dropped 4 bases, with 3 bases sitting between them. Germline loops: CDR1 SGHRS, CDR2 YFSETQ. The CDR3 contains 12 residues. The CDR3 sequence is CASSLSYNEQFF. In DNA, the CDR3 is TGCGCCAGCAGCTTGTCTTACAATGAGCAGTTCTTC.

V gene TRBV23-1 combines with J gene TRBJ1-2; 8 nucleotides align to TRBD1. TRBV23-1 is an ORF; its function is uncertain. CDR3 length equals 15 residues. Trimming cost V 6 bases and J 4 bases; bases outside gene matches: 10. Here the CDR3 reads CASRPLGQGAYGYTF. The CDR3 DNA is TGCGCCAGCAGACCCCTCGGACAGGGAGCCTATGGCTACACCTTC.

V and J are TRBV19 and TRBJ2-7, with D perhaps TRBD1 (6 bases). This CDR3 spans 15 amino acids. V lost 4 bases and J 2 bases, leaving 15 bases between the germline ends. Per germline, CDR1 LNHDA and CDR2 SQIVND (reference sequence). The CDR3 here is CASSKLGDTTYEQYF. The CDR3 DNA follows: TGTGCCAGTAGTAAGCTTGGGGACACCACCTACGAGCAGTACTTC. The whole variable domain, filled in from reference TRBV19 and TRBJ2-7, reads DGGITQSPKYLFRKEGQNVTLSCEQNLNHDAMYWYRQDPGQGLRLIYYSQIVNDFQKGDIAEGYSVSREKKESFPLTVTSAQKNPTAFYLCASSKLGDTTYEQYFGPGTRLTVT.

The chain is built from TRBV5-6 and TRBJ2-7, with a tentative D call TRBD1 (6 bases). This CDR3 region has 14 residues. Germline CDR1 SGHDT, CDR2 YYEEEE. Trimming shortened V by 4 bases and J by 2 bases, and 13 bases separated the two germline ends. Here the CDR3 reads CASSLQGPTYEQYF. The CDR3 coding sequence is TGTGCCAGCAGCCTACAGGGCCCTACCTACGAGCAGTACTTC.

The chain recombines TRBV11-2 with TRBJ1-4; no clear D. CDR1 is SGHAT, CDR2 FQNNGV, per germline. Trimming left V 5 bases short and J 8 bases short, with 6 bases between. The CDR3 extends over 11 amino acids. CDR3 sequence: CASSQSEKLFF. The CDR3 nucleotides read TGTGCCAGCAGCCAGTCCGAAAAACTGTTTTTT.

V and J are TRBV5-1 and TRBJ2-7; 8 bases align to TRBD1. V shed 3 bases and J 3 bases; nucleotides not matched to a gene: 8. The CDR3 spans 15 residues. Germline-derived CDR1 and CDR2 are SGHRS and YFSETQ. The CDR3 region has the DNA TGCGCCAGCAGCTCGGGACAGGAAAGTCTCTACGAGCAGTACTTC. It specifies CASSSGQESLYEQYF.

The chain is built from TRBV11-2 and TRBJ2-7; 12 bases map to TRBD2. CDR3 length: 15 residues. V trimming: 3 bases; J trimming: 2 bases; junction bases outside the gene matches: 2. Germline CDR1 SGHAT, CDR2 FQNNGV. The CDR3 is CASSLWTSGTYEQYF. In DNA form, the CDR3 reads TGTGCCAGCAGCTTGTGGACTAGCGGGACCTACGAGCAGTACTTC.

The CDR3 coding sequence is TGTGCCAGTACGGACAGGGGCTTTGGCTATGGCTACACCTTC. Amino acids: CASTDRGFGYGYTF. The gene calls are TRBV19 and TRBJ1-2, with 9 bases identical to TRBD1. The CDR3 totals 14 residues. V lost 7 bases, J lost 4 bases, and 7 bases stayed unmatched. From germline, CDR1 is LNHDA and CDR2 SQIVND (reference sequence).

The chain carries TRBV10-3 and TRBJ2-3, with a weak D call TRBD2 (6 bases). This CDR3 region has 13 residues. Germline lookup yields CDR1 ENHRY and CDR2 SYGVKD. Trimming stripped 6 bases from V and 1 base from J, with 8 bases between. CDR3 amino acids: CAISPSGTDTQYF. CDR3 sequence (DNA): TGTGCCATCAGCCCTAGCGGCACAGATACGCAGTATTTT.

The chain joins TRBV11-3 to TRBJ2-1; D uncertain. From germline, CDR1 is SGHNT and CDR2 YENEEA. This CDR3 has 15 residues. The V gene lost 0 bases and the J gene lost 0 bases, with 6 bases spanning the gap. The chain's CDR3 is CASSLEGASYNEQFF. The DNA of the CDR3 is TGTGCCAGCAGCTTAGAAGGAGCCTCCTACAATGAGCAGTTCTTC.

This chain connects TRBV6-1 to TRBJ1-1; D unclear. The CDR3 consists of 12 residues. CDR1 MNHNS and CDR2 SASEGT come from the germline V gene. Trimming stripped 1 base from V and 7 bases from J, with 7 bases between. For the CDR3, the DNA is TGTGCCAGCAGTGAAGTAGTGAGTGAAGCTTTCTTT. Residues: CASSEVVSEAFF.

The CDR3 sequence: CASSLAGSNQPQHF. As DNA, the CDR3 is TGTGCCAGCAGCTTAGCGGGCAGTAATCAGCCCCAGCATTTT. The chain joins TRBV7-9 to TRBJ1-5; no reliable D call. The germline V gene has CDR1 SEHNR and CDR2 FQNEAQ (reference sequence). This CDR3 has 14 residues. The ends were cut back, 0 bases at V and 4 bases at J, with 7 bases in the middle.

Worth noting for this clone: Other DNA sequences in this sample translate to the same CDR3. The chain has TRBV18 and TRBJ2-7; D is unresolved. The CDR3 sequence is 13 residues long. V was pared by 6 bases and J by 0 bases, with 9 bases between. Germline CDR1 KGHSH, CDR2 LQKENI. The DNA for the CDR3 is TGTGCCAGCTCGCCTCCGAGCTCCTACGAGCAGTACTTC. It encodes CASSPPSSYEQYF.

Written as DNA, the CDR3 is TGCGCCAGCAGCTTGAGTACAGGGGGTCCCTACGAGCAGTACTTC. The encoded protein is CASSLSTGGPYEQYF. J is TRBJ2-7 and V is TRBV5-1, with 8 bases lining up with TRBD1. CDR1 and CDR2 (germline): SGHRS, YFSETQ. V dropped 1 base and J dropped 2; count of bases not matched to a gene: 5. The CDR3 is made up of 15 amino acids.

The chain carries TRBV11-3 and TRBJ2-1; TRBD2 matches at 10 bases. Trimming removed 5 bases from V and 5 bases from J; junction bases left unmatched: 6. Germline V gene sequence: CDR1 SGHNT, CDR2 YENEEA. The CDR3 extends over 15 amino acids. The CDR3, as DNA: TGTGCCAGCAGCGGGCGACTAGCGGGTCACAATGAGCAGTTCTTC. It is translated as CASSGRLAGHNEQFF. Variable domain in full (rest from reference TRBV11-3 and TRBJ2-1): EAGVVQSPRYKIIEKKQPVAFWCNPISGHNTLYWYLQNLGQGPELLIRYENEEAVDDSQLPKDRFSAERLKGVDSTLKIQPAELGDSAVYLCASSGRLAGHNEQFFGPGTRLTVL.

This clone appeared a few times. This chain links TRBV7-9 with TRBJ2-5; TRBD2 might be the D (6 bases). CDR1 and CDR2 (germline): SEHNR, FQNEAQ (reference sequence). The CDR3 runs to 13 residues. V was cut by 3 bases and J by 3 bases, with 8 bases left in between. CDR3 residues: CASSFSGKETQYF. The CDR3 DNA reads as TGTGCCAGCAGCTTTAGCGGAAAAGAGACCCAGTACTTC. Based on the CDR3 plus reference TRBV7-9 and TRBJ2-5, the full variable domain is DTGVSQNPRHKITKRGQNVTFRCDPISEHNRLYWYRQTLGQGPEFLTYFQNEAQLEKSRLLSDRFSAERPKGSFSTLEIQRTEQGDSAMYLCASSFSGKETQYFGPGTRLLVL.

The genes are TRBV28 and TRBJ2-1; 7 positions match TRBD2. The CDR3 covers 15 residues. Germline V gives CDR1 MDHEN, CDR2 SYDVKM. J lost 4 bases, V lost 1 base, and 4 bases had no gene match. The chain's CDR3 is CASSLLTSRYNEQFF. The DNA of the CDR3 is TGTGCCAGCAGTTTATTGACTAGCAGATACAATGAGCAGTTCTTC.